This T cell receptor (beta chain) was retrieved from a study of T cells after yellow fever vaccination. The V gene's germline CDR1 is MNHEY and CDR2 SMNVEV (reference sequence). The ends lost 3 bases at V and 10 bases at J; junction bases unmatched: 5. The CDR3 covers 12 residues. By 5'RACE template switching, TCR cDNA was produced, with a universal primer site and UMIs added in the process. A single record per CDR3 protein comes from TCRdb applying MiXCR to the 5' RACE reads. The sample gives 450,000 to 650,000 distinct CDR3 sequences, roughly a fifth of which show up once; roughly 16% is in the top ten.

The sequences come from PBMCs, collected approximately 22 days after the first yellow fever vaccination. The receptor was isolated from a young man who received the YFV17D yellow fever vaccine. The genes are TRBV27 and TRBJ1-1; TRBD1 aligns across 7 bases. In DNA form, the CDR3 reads TGTGCCAGCAGTTTGACAGGGAGTAGAGCTTTCTTT. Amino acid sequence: CASSLTGSRAFF.